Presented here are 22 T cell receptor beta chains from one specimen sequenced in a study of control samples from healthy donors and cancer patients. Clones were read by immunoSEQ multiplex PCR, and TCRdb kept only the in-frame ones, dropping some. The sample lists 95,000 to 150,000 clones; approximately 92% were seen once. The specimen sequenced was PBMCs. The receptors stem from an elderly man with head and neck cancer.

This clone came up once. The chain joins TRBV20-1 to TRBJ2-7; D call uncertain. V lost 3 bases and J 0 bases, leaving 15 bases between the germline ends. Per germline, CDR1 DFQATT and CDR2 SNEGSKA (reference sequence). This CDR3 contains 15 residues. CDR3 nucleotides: TGCAGTGCTAGTCATCCGTCAACGAACTCCTACGAGCAGTACTTC. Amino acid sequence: CSASHPSTNSYEQYF.

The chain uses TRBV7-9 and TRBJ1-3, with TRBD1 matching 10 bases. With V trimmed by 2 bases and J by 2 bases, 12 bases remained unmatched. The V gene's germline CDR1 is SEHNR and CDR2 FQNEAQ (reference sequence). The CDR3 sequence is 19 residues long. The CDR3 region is CASSLKKGQGFEAGNTIYF. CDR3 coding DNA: TGTGCCAGCAGCTTAAAGAAGGGACAGGGGTTTGAGGCTGGAAACACCATATATTTT.

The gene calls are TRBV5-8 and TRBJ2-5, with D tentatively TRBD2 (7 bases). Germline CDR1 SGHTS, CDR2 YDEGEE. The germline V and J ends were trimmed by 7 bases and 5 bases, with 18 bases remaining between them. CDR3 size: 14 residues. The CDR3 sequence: CASGPWGGRETQYF. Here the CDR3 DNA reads TGTGCCAGCGGCCCATGGGGGGGCCGGGAGACCCAGTACTTC.

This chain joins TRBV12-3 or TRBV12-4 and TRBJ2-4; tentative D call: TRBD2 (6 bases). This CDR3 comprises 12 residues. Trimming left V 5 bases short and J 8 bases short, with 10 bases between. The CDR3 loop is CASSVGGYIQYF. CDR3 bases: TGTGCCAGCAGTGTGGGGGGTTACATTCAGTACTTC.

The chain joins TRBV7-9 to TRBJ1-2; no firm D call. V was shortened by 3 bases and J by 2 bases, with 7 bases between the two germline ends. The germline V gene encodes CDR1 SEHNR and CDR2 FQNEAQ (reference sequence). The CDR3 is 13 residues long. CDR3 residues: CASSFDLNYGYTF. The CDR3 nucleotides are TGTGCCAGCAGCTTTGACCTGAACTATGGCTACACCTTC.

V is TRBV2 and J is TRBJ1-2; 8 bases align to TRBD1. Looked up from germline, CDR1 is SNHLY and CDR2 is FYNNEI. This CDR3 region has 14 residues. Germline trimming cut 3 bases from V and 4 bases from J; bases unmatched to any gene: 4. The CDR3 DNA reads TGTGCCAGCAGTGACCAGGGGGCTAGCTATGGCTACACCTTC. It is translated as CASSDQGASYGYTF.

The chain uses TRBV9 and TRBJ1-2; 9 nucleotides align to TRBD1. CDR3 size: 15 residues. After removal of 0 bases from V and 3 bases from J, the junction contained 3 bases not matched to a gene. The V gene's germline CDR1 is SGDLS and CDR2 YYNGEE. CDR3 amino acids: CASSVARTGDYGYTF. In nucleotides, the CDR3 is TGTGCCAGCAGCGTAGCGAGGACAGGGGACTATGGCTACACCTTC. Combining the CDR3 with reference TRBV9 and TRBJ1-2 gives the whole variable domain DSGVTQTPKHLITATGQRVTLRCSPRSGDLSVYWYQQSLDQGLQFLIQYYNGEERAKGNILERFSAQQFPDLHSELNLSSLELGDSALYFCASSVARTGDYGYTFGSGTRLTVV.

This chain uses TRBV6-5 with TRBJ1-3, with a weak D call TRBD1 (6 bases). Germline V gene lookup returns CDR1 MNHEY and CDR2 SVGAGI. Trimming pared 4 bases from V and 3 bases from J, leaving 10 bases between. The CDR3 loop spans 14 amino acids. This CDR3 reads CASSSYRVGNTIYF. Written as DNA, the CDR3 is TGTGCCAGCAGTTCGTACAGGGTTGGAAACACCATATATTTT.

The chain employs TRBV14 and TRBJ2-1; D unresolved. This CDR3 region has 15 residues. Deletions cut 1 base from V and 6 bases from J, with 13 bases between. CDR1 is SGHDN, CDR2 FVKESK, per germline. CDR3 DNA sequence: TGTGCCAGCAGCCAAGGCCAATATCCGTCCAATGAGCAGTTCTTC. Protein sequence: CASSQGQYPSNEQFF. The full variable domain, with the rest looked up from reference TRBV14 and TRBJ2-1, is EAGVTQFPSHSVIEKGQTVTLRCDPISGHDNLYWYRRVMGKEIKFLLHFVKESKQDESGMPNNRFLAERTGGTYSTLKVQPAELEDSGVYFCASSQGQYPSNEQFFGPGTRLTVL.

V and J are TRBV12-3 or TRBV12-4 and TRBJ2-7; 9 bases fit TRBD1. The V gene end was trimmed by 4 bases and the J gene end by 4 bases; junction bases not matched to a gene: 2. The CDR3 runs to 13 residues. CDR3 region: CASSSGTGYEQYF. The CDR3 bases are TGTGCCAGCAGTTCCGGGACAGGGTACGAGCAGTACTTC.

CDR3 protein: CASSEGSQSYSYEQYF. The CDR3 coding sequence is TGTGCCAGCAGTGAAGGCAGTCAGAGCTATTCCTACGAGCAGTACTTC. The chain joins TRBV2 to TRBJ2-7; D remains unclear. The CDR3 runs 16 residues. CDR1 and CDR2 from the germline V gene are SNHLY and FYNNEI. The ends were cut back, 1 base at V and 1 base at J, with 14 bases in the middle.

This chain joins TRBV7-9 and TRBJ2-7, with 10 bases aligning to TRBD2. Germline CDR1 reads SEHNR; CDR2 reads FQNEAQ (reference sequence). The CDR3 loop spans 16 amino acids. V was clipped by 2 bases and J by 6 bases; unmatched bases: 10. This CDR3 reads CASSLQSGRGPSEQYF. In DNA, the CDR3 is TGTGCCAGCAGCTTACAGAGCGGGAGGGGTCCGTCCGAGCAGTACTTC.

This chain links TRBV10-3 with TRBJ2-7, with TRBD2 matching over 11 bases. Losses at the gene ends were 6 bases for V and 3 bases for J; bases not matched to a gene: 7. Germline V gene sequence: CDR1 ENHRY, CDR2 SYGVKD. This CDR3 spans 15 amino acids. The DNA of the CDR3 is TGTGCCATCAGGGGTAGCGGGAGGGGAAACTACGAGCAGTACTTC. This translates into CAIRGSGRGNYEQYF.

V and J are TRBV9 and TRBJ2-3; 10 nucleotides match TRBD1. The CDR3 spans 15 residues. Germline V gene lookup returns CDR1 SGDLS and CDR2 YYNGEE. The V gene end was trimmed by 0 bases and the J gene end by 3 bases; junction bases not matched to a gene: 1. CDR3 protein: CASSVVGQGTDTQYF. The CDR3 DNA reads TGTGCCAGCAGCGTAGTGGGACAGGGGACAGATACGCAGTATTTT. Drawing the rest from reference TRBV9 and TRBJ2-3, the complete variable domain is DSGVTQTPKHLITATGQRVTLRCSPRSGDLSVYWYQQSLDQGLQFLIQYYNGEERAKGNILERFSAQQFPDLHSELNLSSLELGDSALYFCASSVVGQGTDTQYFGPGTRLTVL.

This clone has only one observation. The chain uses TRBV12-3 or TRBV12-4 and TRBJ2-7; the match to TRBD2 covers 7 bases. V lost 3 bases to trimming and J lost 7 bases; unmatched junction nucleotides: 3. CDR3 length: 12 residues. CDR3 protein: CASSFSGGEQYF. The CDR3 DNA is TGTGCCAGCAGTTTCTCGGGGGGAGAGCAGTACTTC.

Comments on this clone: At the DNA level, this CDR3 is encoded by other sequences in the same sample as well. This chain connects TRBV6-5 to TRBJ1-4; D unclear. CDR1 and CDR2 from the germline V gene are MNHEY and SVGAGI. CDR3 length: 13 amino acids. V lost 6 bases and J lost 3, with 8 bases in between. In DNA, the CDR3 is TGTGCCAGCAGCCGGGGAGCTAATGAAAAACTGTTTTTT. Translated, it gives CASSRGANEKLFF.

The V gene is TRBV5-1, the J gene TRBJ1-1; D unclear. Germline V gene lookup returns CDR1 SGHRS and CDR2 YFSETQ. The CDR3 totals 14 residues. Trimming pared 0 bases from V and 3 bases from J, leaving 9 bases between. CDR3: CASSLGGVDTEAFF. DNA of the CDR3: TGCGCCAGCAGCTTGGGAGGTGTGGACACTGAAGCTTTCTTT.

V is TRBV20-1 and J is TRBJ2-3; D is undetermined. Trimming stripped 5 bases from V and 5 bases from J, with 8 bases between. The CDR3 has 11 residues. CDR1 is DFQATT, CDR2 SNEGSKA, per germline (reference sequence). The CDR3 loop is CSAHPGDTQYF. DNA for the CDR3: TGCAGTGCTCATCCCGGAGATACGCAGTATTTT.

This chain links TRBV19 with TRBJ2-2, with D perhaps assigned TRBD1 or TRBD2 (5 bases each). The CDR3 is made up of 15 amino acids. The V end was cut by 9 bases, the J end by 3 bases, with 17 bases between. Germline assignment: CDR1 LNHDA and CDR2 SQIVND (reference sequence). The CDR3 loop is CASRELLGDTGELFF. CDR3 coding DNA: TGTGCCAGCCGAGAACTACTGGGGGACACCGGGGAGCTGTTTTTT.

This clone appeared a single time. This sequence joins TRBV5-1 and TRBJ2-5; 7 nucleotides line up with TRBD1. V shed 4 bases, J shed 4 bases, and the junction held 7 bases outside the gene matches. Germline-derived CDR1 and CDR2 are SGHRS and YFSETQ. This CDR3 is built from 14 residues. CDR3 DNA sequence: TGCGCCAGCAGCCCCGGACAGGCGGTAGAGACCCAGTACTTC. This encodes CASSPGQAVETQYF.

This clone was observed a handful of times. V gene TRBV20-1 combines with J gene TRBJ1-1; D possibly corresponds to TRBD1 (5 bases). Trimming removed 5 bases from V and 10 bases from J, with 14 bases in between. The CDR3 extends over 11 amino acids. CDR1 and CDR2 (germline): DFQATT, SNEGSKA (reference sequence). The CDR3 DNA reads TGCAGTGCTTGGGGGATTGTGGGAGCTTTCTTT. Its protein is CSAWGIVGAFF.

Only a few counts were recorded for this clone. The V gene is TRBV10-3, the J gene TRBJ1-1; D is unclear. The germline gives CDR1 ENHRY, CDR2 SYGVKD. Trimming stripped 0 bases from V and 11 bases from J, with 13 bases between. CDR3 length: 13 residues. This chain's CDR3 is CAISESSNSRAFF. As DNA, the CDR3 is TGTGCCATCAGTGAGTCTTCCAACTCTAGGGCTTTCTTT.